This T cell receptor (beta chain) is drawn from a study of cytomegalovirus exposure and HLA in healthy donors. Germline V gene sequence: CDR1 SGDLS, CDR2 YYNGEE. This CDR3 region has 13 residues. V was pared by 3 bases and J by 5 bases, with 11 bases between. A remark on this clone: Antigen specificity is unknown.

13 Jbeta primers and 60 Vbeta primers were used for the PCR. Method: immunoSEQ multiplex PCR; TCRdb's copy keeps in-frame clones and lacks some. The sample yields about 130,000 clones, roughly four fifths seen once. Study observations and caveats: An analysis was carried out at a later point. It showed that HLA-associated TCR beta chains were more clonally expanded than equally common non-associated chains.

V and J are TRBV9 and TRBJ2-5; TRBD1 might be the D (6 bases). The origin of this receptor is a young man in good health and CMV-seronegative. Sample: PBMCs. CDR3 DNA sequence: TGTGCCAGCAGCGCACAGGGCTGGGAGACCCAGTACTTC. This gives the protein CASSAQGWETQYF. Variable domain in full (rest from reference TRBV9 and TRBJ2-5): DSGVTQTPKHLITATGQRVTLRCSPRSGDLSVYWYQQSLDQGLQFLIQYYNGEERAKGNILERFSAQQFPDLHSELNLSSLELGDSALYFCASSAQGWETQYFGPGTRLLVL.